This T cell receptor beta chain was sequenced in a study of blood T cell repertoires in COVID-19. Turning to the study itself: Samples representing acute and convalescent COVID-19 were sourced from the United States, Italy and Spain. Sources were T cells, B-cell-depleted T cells, or PBMCs; the material itself was cDNA or gDNA.

Germline lookup yields CDR1 SQVTM and CDR2 ANQGSEA. The CDR3 is 13 residues long. V gave up 4 bases and J gave up 12 bases, with 19 bases separating them. Authors' analysis steps: By means of reference gene primer amplification, nucleated cell counts were estimated. Generated by immunoSEQ multiplex PCR, the TCRdb table keeps only in-frame clones and is missing some. V and J calls and clone size are those listed in that table; D and trimming were worked out from the DNA. This table has around 260,000 clones, 83% appearing once. This chain joins TRBV29-1 and TRBJ2-1; perhaps TRBD2 as D (6 bases). The specimen sequenced was peripheral blood. The source of this sequence is a woman aged 50 to 60 who had recovered from COVID-19. DNA for the CDR3: TGCAGCGTTGGAGTAGCGGCCGCCGTCGGGCAGTTCTTC. This translates into CSVGVAAAVGQFF.